These 4 T cell receptor beta chains share one sample of origin, sequenced in a study of shared clonotypes between healthy human individuals. Naive CD8 cells, CD45RO-negative and positively selected for CCR7, excluded terminally differentiated effector memory CD45RA+ cells. Using immunoSEQ multiplex PCR, the repertoire was profiled, and TCRdb retains in-frame clones only, with some absent. The data contain over 2,000,000 clones, around 95% of them seen just once; the ten biggest clones take up more than 1.5%. The specimen sequenced was naive CD8+ T cells from PBMCs. The receptor source for this set is a man between 18 and 29 years old in good health. Some clones in this sample may be carry-over from other donors' samples.

The V and J genes are TRBV19 and TRBJ2-7; 9 positions match TRBD2. This CDR3 comprises 16 residues. V lost 5 bases and J lost 5; bases outside the gene matches: 13. The germline CDR1 and CDR2 sequences are LNHDA and SQIVND (reference sequence). CDR3 coding DNA: TGTGCCAGTAGTTCCCGAGTAGCGGGAGTTCCCGACGAGCAGTACTTC. It translates to CASSSRVAGVPDEQYF.

V usage is TRBV28 and J usage is TRBJ2-3; 11 bases agree with TRBD2. The V and J ends lost 7 bases and 2 bases, in that order; junction bases with no gene match: 5. Germline V gene lookup returns CDR1 MDHEN and CDR2 SYDVKM. The CDR3 sequence is 15 residues long. CDR3 region: CASNAGLAVTDTQYF. CDR3 sequence (DNA): TGTGCCAGCAACGCGGGACTAGCGGTCACAGATACGCAGTATTTT.

The gene calls are TRBV10-3 and TRBJ2-2; TRBD2 matches at 13 bases. The CDR3 loop spans 16 amino acids. The V gene's germline CDR1 is ENHRY and CDR2 SYGVKD. Trimming removed 6 bases from V and 5 bases from J; junction bases left unmatched: 6. CDR3 nucleotides: TGTGCCATCAGCGGACTAGCGGGAGTTGGTACCGGGGAGCTGTTTTTT. Its translation: CAISGLAGVGTGELFF.

The genes are TRBV27 and TRBJ2-1; D may be TRBD2 (6 bases). Trimming cost V 7 bases and J 4 bases, with 20 bases left between them. The CDR3 totals 16 residues. Germline CDR1 is MNHEY and CDR2 is SMNVEV (reference sequence). In DNA form, the CDR3 reads TGTGCCAGCAAACCCGAGTGGCGGGGAGTTTACAATGAGCAGTTCTTC. Translating it yields CASKPEWRGVYNEQFF.